This T cell receptor (beta chain) was obtained from a study of early T cells in non-severe SARS-CoV-2 infection. Germline trimming cut 2 bases from V and 2 bases from J; bases unmatched to any gene: 2. The germline V gene encodes CDR1 SGHRS and CDR2 YFSETQ. The CDR3 runs to 14 residues. MiXCR, applied by TCRdb to the 5' RACE reads, yields one record per CDR3 protein. Of more than 45,000 distinct CDR3 sequences in the sample, 10% to 15% were seen once. The sequenced sample consisted of whole blood. The sequence derives from an adult who was a healthcare worker with PCR-confirmed SARS-CoV-2 infection or an uninfected control (not recorded which). This chain connects TRBV5-1 to TRBJ1-1, with TRBD1 matching 8 bases. The CDR3 nucleotides read TGCGCCAGCAGCTTACAGGGGGGTAACACTGAAGCTTTCTTT. The encoded protein is CASSLQGGNTEAFF.